This entry describes one T cell receptor beta chain. As originally analysed: Amplification with reference gene primers provided the estimates of nucleated cell counts. TCRdb keeps only in-frame clones here, not all; method: immunoSEQ multiplex PCR. The DNA was the basis for D and trimming; V, J and clone size are from that table. The top ten hold 4.2% of the sample, which has 100,000 or so clones, 80% to 95% seen once. This CDR3 is 14 amino acids long. The germline gives CDR1 SGHAT, CDR2 FQNNGV. The V end was cut by 1 base, the J end by 1 base, with 7 bases between. The sample originates from a study of blood T cell repertoires in COVID-19. About the study: COVID-19 samples collected from the United States, Italy and Spain covered acute and convalescent phases. From T cells, B-cell-depleted T cells, or PBMCs came the material, which was cDNA or gDNA.

This chain joins TRBV11-2 and TRBJ1-1; D not certain. The sequenced material came from peripheral blood. The sequence derives from a man between 18 and 29 years old with acute or convalescent COVID-19. CDR3 region: CASSLVRGNTEAFF. The CDR3 nucleotides read TGTGCCAGCAGCTTAGTTCGCGGGAACACTGAAGCTTTCTTT.